This T cell receptor (beta chain) stems from a study of shared clonotypes between healthy human individuals. Concerning this clone itself: Its antigen is unidentified.

Germline loops: CDR1 SGHTA, CDR2 FQGNSA. J was trimmed by 4 bases and V by 3 bases; bases with no gene match: 3. CDR3 length: 16 residues. Study-wide points: Memory subsets generally showed lower estimated richness than naive subsets.

The authors ran the assay at deep level. Per sorted-subset replicate PCR, input was around 220 ng DNA, representing roughly 28,000 T cell genomes. TCRdb's table, derived via immunoSEQ multiplex PCR, lists solely in-frame clones and lacks some. The repertoire holds about 1.1 million clones, approximately 75% seen once, with more than 0.85% in the top ten. The clonotype comes from a man aged 18-30 years in good health. Some clones in this sample may be carry-over from other donors' samples. Sequencing was performed on memory CD4+ T cells from PBMCs. The subset: CD45RA-negative fraction. The rearrangement links TRBV7-2 to TRBJ2-1, with 13 bases that match TRBD2. The CDR3: CASSLTSGGNYNEQFF. The CDR3 nucleotides are TGTGCCAGCAGCTTGACTAGCGGGGGGAATTACAATGAGCAGTTCTTC.